The next 7 T cell receptor beta chains were all read from a single sample in a study of STAT5B mutations in CD4+ large granular lymphocyte leukemia. Produced via immunoSEQ multiplex PCR; TCRdb's table is partial and in-frame only. The top ten clones hold around 4.4% of a sample with 34,000 or so clones, approximately 86% of them seen once. The sequencing sample was made of CD4+ T cells from blood buffy coats. Source of these receptors: a human donor in good health.

The chain has TRBV5-1 and TRBJ2-7; 9 positions match TRBD1. CDR3 length: 13 residues. Germline lookup yields CDR1 SGHRS and CDR2 YFSETQ. The V segment lost 4 bases and the J segment 5 bases; nucleotides outside the gene matches: 4. The CDR3, as DNA: TGCGCCAGCAGCCGGGACAGGGTTAACGAGCAGTACTTC. Translation gives CASSRDRVNEQYF.

In this sample, this clone turned up a few times. V and J are TRBV5-4 and TRBJ1-4, with D perhaps TRBD1 (5 bases). From germline, CDR1 is SGHNT and CDR2 YYREEE (reference sequence). The CDR3 length is 11 residues. V was cut by 2 bases and J by 10 bases, with 6 bases left in between. The CDR3 coding sequence is TGTGCCAGCAGCTTCGGGACAAAACTGTTTTTT. It encodes CASSFGTKLFF.

The V call is TRBV15, the J call TRBJ2-2; D is perhaps TRBD2 (6 bases). V was cut by 1 base and J by 4 bases, with 7 bases left in between. Looked up from germline, CDR1 is LNHNV and CDR2 is YYDKDF (reference sequence). CDR3 size: 14 residues. The CDR3 nucleotides are TGTGCCACCAGCAGAGGAGCGGGCACCGGGGAGCTGTTTTTT. Residues: CATSRGAGTGELFF.

The V call is TRBV14, the J call TRBJ1-4; tentatively, D is TRBD1 (5 bases). Germline V gives CDR1 SGHDN, CDR2 FVKESK. The germline V and J ends were trimmed by 4 bases and 5 bases, with 8 bases remaining between them. CDR3 size: 13 residues. CDR3 protein: CASSRDPNEKLFF. The CDR3 bases are TGTGCCAGCAGCCGGGACCCAAATGAAAAACTGTTTTTT.

For this clone: The same CDR3 also results from other DNA sequences found in this sample. The chain couples TRBV2 to TRBJ2-7, with D hard to call. Germline CDR1 SNHLY, CDR2 FYNNEI. Deletions cut 6 bases from V and 0 bases from J, with 15 bases between. This CDR3 spans 15 amino acids. The CDR3 here is CASRLLLESSYEQYF. CDR3 DNA: TGTGCCAGCAGGCTCCTTCTGGAAAGCTCCTACGAGCAGTACTTC.

CDR3 in amino acids: CASSLRLAGYTDTQYF. For the CDR3, the DNA is TGTGCCAGCAGTTTACGGCTAGCGGGCTACACAGATACGCAGTATTTT. The chain couples TRBV27 to TRBJ2-3, with 8 positions matching TRBD2. The V gene end was trimmed by 2 bases and the J gene end by 2 bases; junction bases not matched to a gene: 6. The CDR3 length is 16 residues. Germline CDR1 MNHEY, CDR2 SMNVEV (reference sequence).

The CDR3 DNA is TGTGCCAGCAGCCAAGGAAGGGAGCGCAATGAGCAGTTCTTC. Amino acid sequence: CASSQGRERNEQFF. This chain joins TRBV4-2 and TRBJ2-1; a weak D match, TRBD2 (5 bases). V was cut by 1 base and J by 6 bases, with 10 bases left in between. Germline V CDR1 and CDR2: LGHNA, YNFKEQ. The length of the CDR3 is 14 residues.